Listed here are 29 T cell receptor beta chains from one sample, sequenced in a study of cytomegalovirus exposure and HLA in healthy donors. PCR was performed using 60 Vbeta and 13 Jbeta primers. Some clones are missing from TCRdb's copy, which holds only in-frame ones; the method was immunoSEQ multiplex PCR. This table has 180,000 or so clones, roughly 78% appearing once. What was sequenced was PBMCs. The receptors stem from a woman aged 25 to 45 in good health and CMV-seronegative.

A few counts support this clone. The chain joins TRBV30 to TRBJ2-5, with a tentative D call TRBD1 (5 bases). CDR1 is GTSNPN, CDR2 SVGIG, per germline (reference sequence). Trimming removed 2 bases at V and 2 bases at J, with 9 bases between. This CDR3 is 13 amino acids long. The CDR3 is CAWSFDSQETQYF. Written as DNA, the CDR3 is TGTGCCTGGAGTTTCGACAGTCAAGAGACCCAGTACTTC.

The chain is built from TRBV19 and TRBJ2-7, with TRBD1 matching over 8 bases. V gave up 6 bases and J gave up 5 bases; unmatched junction bases: 9. The CDR3 loop spans 14 amino acids. The V gene's germline CDR1 is LNHDA and CDR2 SQIVND (reference sequence). The CDR3 sequence is CASSRDRRQDEQYF. For the CDR3, the DNA is TGTGCCAGTAGCCGGGACAGGCGGCAGGACGAGCAGTACTTC.

This clone was found once. The chain employs TRBV11-2 and TRBJ2-5; 13 bases align to TRBD2. Looked up from germline, CDR1 is SGHAT and CDR2 is FQNNGV. The CDR3 covers 14 residues. V lost 1 base, J lost 13 bases, and 6 bases stayed unmatched. The DNA for the CDR3 is TGTGCCAGCAGCTTAGTTACTAGCGGGGGGGTAAGGTACTTC. Translation: CASSLVTSGGVRYF.

V is TRBV5-1 and J is TRBJ2-7, with D possibly matching TRBD2 (5 bases). With 6 bases removed from V and 1 base from J, the gap between germline ends came to 14 bases. The CDR3 has 14 residues. Germline CDR1 reads SGHRS; CDR2 reads YFSETQ. The DNA for the CDR3 is TGCGCCAGCACCGGGTTCCGGGGATCCTACGAGCAGTACTTC. This encodes CASTGFRGSYEQYF.

V gene TRBV29-1 combines with J gene TRBJ1-2; maybe TRBD1 (6 bases). Trimming stripped 7 bases from V and 6 bases from J, with 18 bases between. Germline V CDR1 and CDR2: SQVTM, ANQGSEA. The CDR3 is 13 residues long. CDR3 loop: CSAETGMDNGYTF. CDR3 bases: TGCAGCGCCGAAACAGGGATGGATAATGGCTACACCTTC. Full variable domain (outside the CDR3, taken from reference TRBV29-1 and TRBJ1-2): SAVISQKPSRDICQRGTSLTIQCQVDSQVTMMFWYRQQPGQSLTLIATANQGSEATYESGFVIDKFPISRPNLTFSTLTVSNMSPEDSSIYLCSAETGMDNGYTFGSGTRLTVV.

The chain carries TRBV18 and TRBJ1-2; TRBD1 aligns across 7 bases. The CDR3 totals 15 residues. V lost 3 bases to trimming and J lost 2 bases; unmatched junction nucleotides: 6. Germline values: CDR1 KGHSH, CDR2 LQKENI. In DNA form, the CDR3 reads TGTGCCAGCTCACCGGGACAGACAGGGAACTATGGCTACACCTTC. This translates into CASSPGQTGNYGYTF.

The chain employs TRBV9 and TRBJ2-7; tentatively, D is TRBD2 (5 bases). The CDR3 covers 14 residues. The germline V gene has CDR1 SGDLS and CDR2 YYNGEE. Trimming removed 0 bases at V and 0 bases at J, with 7 bases between. CDR3 protein: CASSVVGSSYEQYF. DNA of the CDR3: TGTGCCAGCAGCGTAGTTGGGAGCTCCTACGAGCAGTACTTC.

The chain uses TRBV10-2 and TRBJ2-1; 9 nucleotides agree with TRBD1. Looked up from germline, CDR1 is WSHSY and CDR2 is SAAADI. The CDR3 runs to 15 residues. J gave up 4 bases and V 6 bases, and 7 bases lay outside the gene matches. The CDR3 DNA is TGCGCCAGCAGGGAGACAGGGGGTTCTTACAATGAGCAGTTCTTC. It codes for CASRETGGSYNEQFF.

The chain uses TRBV4-1 and TRBJ1-6; D is possibly TRBD1 (6 bases). The CDR3 length is 19 residues. The V gene lost 0 bases and the J gene lost 0 bases, with 15 bases spanning the gap. Germline-derived CDR1 and CDR2 are MGHRA and YSYEKL. CDR3 in DNA: TGCGCCAGCAGCCAAGACGCATCAGGGGCCAGCTCCTATAATTCACCCCTCCACTTT. This sequence encodes CASSQDASGASSYNSPLHF.

Only a few counts were recorded for this clone. The V and J genes are TRBV2 and TRBJ1-1; 7 bases match TRBD1. CDR3 length equals 14 residues. V gave up 7 bases and J gave up 0 bases; unmatched junction bases: 5. Germline V gives CDR1 SNHLY, CDR2 FYNNEI. This chain's CDR3 is CASTKDRVNTEAFF. The CDR3 region has the DNA TGTGCCAGCACCAAAGACAGGGTGAACACTGAAGCTTTCTTT.

The rearrangement uses TRBV30 and TRBJ1-2; D is ambiguous. The CDR3 is made up of 13 amino acids. Trimming stripped 7 bases from V and 6 bases from J, with 18 bases between. CDR1 is GTSNPN and CDR2 is SVGIG in the germline V gene (reference sequence). The CDR3 is CAYNPALRDGYTF. DNA of the CDR3: TGTGCCTACAACCCGGCCCTCCGGGATGGCTACACCTTC.

The chain couples TRBV19 to TRBJ2-3, with D maybe TRBD2 (6 bases). The CDR3 consists of 17 residues. V gave up 3 bases and J gave up 3 bases, with 19 bases separating them. Germline loops: CDR1 LNHDA, CDR2 SQIVND (reference sequence). CDR3 sequence: CASSMALGGRGTDTQYF. CDR3 nucleotides: TGTGCCAGTAGTATGGCCTTGGGGGGTAGGGGTACAGATACGCAGTATTTT.

The count of this clone is one. V is TRBV2 and J is TRBJ2-7, with a tentative D call TRBD2 (5 bases). V lost 6 bases to trimming and J lost 2 bases, with 11 bases between them. Germline V gives CDR1 SNHLY, CDR2 FYNNEI. This CDR3 spans 13 amino acids. CDR3 amino acids: CASSRGLAYEQYF. In nucleotides, the CDR3 is TGTGCCAGCAGCCGCGGGCTAGCCTACGAGCAGTACTTC.

Only one count was recorded for this clone. The rearrangement links TRBV12-5 to TRBJ1-1; no firm D call. From germline, CDR1 is LGHNT and CDR2 FRNRAP. This CDR3 spans 12 amino acids. V shed 3 bases and J shed 2 bases, with 4 bases lying between them. The CDR3 region has the DNA TGTGCTAGTGGTTTTTCAAACACTGAAGCTTTCTTT. Its protein product is CASGFSNTEAFF.

The V and J genes are TRBV5-1 and TRBJ2-5; D ambiguous. Germline V gene lookup returns CDR1 SGHRS and CDR2 YFSETQ. V was trimmed by 0 bases and J by 1 base, leaving 10 bases between them. The CDR3 is made up of 15 amino acids. CDR3 region: CASSLDSGFQETQYF. The CDR3 nucleotides read TGCGCCAGCAGCTTGGATTCGGGTTTCCAAGAGACCCAGTACTTC.

The rearrangement links TRBV6-1 to TRBJ2-5; 10 bases map to TRBD2. The germline CDR1 and CDR2 sequences are MNHNS and SASEGT. V lost 4 bases, J lost 1 base, and 6 bases stayed unmatched. The CDR3 spans 16 residues. CDR3 amino acids: CASSGIAGGVQETQYF. In DNA form, the CDR3 reads TGTGCCAGCAGTGGAATAGCGGGGGGAGTCCAAGAGACCCAGTACTTC.

The chain uses TRBV6-1 and TRBJ2-7; TRBD2 matches at 9 bases. Trimming removed 2 bases from V and 4 bases from J; junction bases left unmatched: 9. Germline lookup yields CDR1 MNHNS and CDR2 SASEGT. CDR3 length equals 16 residues. The CDR3 loop reads CASSEPFSGLAYEQYF. DNA for the CDR3: TGTGCCAGCAGTGAACCCTTCTCCGGACTAGCGTACGAGCAGTACTTC.

In DNA form, the CDR3 reads TGTGCCAGCAGTGACGAGGGCGCCGACGGCTACACCTTC. Its translation is CASSDEGADGYTF. The rearrangement links TRBV2 to TRBJ1-2; the D is unclear. The V end lost 3 bases, the J end lost 8 bases, and 13 bases lay between the germline ends. The CDR3 has 13 residues. Germline CDR1 reads SNHLY; CDR2 reads FYNNEI.

The V call is TRBV15, the J call TRBJ1-1; perhaps TRBD1 as D (5 bases). V dropped 4 bases and J dropped 4 bases, with 13 bases sitting between them. This CDR3 contains 14 residues. CDR1 is LNHNV, CDR2 YYDKDF, per germline (reference sequence). The CDR3 loop reads CATSTRQPSTEAFF. CDR3 in DNA: TGTGCCACCAGCACCCGACAGCCGAGCACTGAAGCTTTCTTT.

This rearrangement joins TRBV18 to TRBJ1-1, with D possibly TRBD1 on 5 matching bases. The V gene's germline CDR1 is KGHSH and CDR2 LQKENI. The CDR3 spans 15 residues. Trimming pared 4 bases from V and 4 bases from J, leaving 16 bases between. This CDR3 reads CASSLIDSWSTEAFF. The DNA for the CDR3 is TGTGCCAGCTCACTAATCGACAGCTGGAGCACTGAAGCTTTCTTT.

The chain has TRBV7-9 and TRBJ1-2; D perhaps matches TRBD1 (6 bases). The germline V and J ends were trimmed by 1 base and 3 bases, with 15 bases remaining between them. This CDR3 spans 16 amino acids. Germline V CDR1 and CDR2: SEHNR, FQNEAQ (reference sequence). CDR3 in amino acids: CASSLGEGRGDYGYTF. As DNA, the CDR3 is TGTGCCAGCAGCTTAGGAGAGGGCAGGGGAGACTATGGCTACACCTTC.

This clone was picked up a small number of times. The gene calls are TRBV28 and TRBJ1-2; the match to TRBD1 covers 11 bases. The CDR3 runs to 15 residues. With 1 base clipped from V and 7 bases from J, the junction kept 5 bases outside the gene matches. Per the germline V gene, CDR1 is MDHEN and CDR2 is SYDVKM. The CDR3 region has the DNA TGTGCCAGCAGTTTATCATGGACAGGGGGCTTTGGCTACACCTTC. It codes for CASSLSWTGGFGYTF.

This sequence joins TRBV4-2 and TRBJ1-4; 10 bases map to TRBD1. There are 15 residues in the CDR3. Germline V gives CDR1 LGHNA, CDR2 YNFKEQ. V lost 0 bases and J lost 8; bases outside the gene matches: 3. The CDR3 DNA reads as TGTGCCAGCAGCCAAGAGACAGGGGGCCTGGAAAAACTGTTTTTT. This translates into CASSQETGGLEKLFF.

This clone was seen only a few times. V gene TRBV6-5 combines with J gene TRBJ1-3; D is undetermined. Per germline, CDR1 MNHEY and CDR2 SVGAGI. The CDR3 is 12 residues long. V dropped 6 bases and J dropped 4 bases, with 7 bases sitting between them. CDR3 bases: TGTGCCAGCAGGTCTCAGGGAAACACCATATATTTT. Residues: CASRSQGNTIYF.

This sequence joins TRBV27 and TRBJ2-5; TRBD1 might be the D (6 bases). Germline assignment: CDR1 MNHEY and CDR2 SMNVEV (reference sequence). Trimming cost V 7 bases and J 2 bases, with 14 bases left between them. There are 14 residues in the CDR3. The CDR3 loop reads CASKFQGIQETQYF. The CDR3 bases are TGTGCCAGCAAGTTCCAGGGGATACAAGAGACCCAGTACTTC.

V usage is TRBV4-2 and J usage is TRBJ1-2; D gene ambiguous. CDR1 LGHNA and CDR2 YNFKEQ come from the germline V gene. The CDR3 is 15 residues long. V was cut by 0 bases and J by 0 bases, with 8 bases left in between. DNA for the CDR3: TGTGCCAGCAGCCAAGACCGGAGAGCTAACTATGGCTACACCTTC. Translating gives CASSQDRRANYGYTF.

The chain carries TRBV25-1 and TRBJ1-2; TRBD1 might be the D (6 bases). V was clipped by 3 bases and J by 0 bases, with 11 bases between them. Per germline, CDR1 MGHDK and CDR2 SYGVNS. This CDR3 region has 15 residues. DNA for the CDR3: TGTGCCAGCAGTGATCAGGGGCCAGCTAACTATGGCTACACCTTC. It yields the protein CASSDQGPANYGYTF.

This sequence joins TRBV6-5 and TRBJ2-3; 10 bases agree with TRBD2. The junction had 9 bases not matched to a gene; V was cut back by 7 bases and J by 5 bases. Germline CDR1 reads MNHEY; CDR2 reads SVGAGI. This CDR3 spans 15 amino acids. This CDR3 is CASTKTSGSVDTQYF. The CDR3 DNA reads as TGTGCCAGCACCAAGACTAGCGGGTCTGTAGATACGCAGTATTTT.

The chain combines TRBV6-5 with TRBJ1-2; unclear D gene. This CDR3 is 14 amino acids long. Germline V gives CDR1 MNHEY, CDR2 SVGAGI. V shed 5 bases and J shed 0 bases, with 10 bases lying between them. This CDR3 is CASSSGLSNYGYTF. The CDR3 DNA reads TGTGCCAGCAGTAGCGGGCTCTCTAACTATGGCTACACCTTC.